These T cell receptor beta chains were read from a single sample in a study of blood T cell repertoires in COVID-19. Sequenced by immunoSEQ multiplex PCR; TCRdb stores in-frame clones only, minus some. The sample has 110,000 to 150,000 clones, approximately 84% seen once. The material sequenced was peripheral blood. These receptor sequences come from a woman aged 60 to 75 with acute or convalescent COVID-19. Each CDR3 is given with its conserved first and last residue. The D gene is left open where the match is weak. Some rows mark clone size as missing; the rest say once, few, many or name a class of expanded clone.

cdr3_nt cdr3_aa j_call v_call d_call clone_size
TGCGCCAGCAGCTTGGGGCTAGCCGGAGTTCTGAGCATTCAGTACTTC CASSLGLAGVLSIQYF TRBJ2-4 TRBV5-1 NA NA
TGTGCCAGCAGCGTAGGCCAGGTTAATTCACCCCTCCACTTT CASSVGQVNSPLHF TRBJ1-6 TRBV9 NA NA
TGTGCCACCAGCCCAGAGAGTTTCGTTGAGACAGGGCTCCTCGGGACCGGGGAGCTGTTTTTT CATSPESFVETGLLGTGELFF TRBJ2-2 TRBV15 TRBD1 few
TGTGCCAGCCAGGGATACAATCAGCCCCAGCATTTT CASQGYNQPQHF TRBJ1-5 TRBV28 NA NA
TGCGCCAGCAGTAACAGAGACACCGGGGAGCTGTTTTTT CASSNRDTGELFF TRBJ2-2 TRBV10-1 NA NA
TGTGCCAGTAGTTCCTGGACAGGACGTACTGAAGCTTTCTTT CASSSWTGRTEAFF TRBJ1-1 TRBV19 TRBD1 NA
TGCGCCAGCAGACTCGGACTAGCGGGCAACTACGAGCAGTACTTC CASRLGLAGNYEQYF TRBJ2-7 TRBV5-1 TRBD2 NA
TGTGCCAGCAGTGAATCCGGTCCAGGACAGAATCTATATTTT CASSESGPGQNLYF TRBJ1-3 TRBV2 NA NA
TGCGCCAGCAGCTCACTAGCGGGAGGAACCTCTGGGGCCAACGTCCTGACTTTC CASSSLAGGTSGANVLTF TRBJ2-6 TRBV5-1 TRBD2 NA
TGTGCCAGCTCACCACCCAGCGGGAGGGGAAGGGAGCAGTACTTC CASSPPSGRGREQYF TRBJ2-7 TRBV18 TRBD2 few
TGTGCCACCAGTGTGGGGGGTTCCACTAGCGGCCACTACAATGAGCAGTTCTTC CATSVGGSTSGHYNEQFF TRBJ2-1 TRBV24-1 TRBD2 NA
TGTGCACCGGAGGCGGACACTGAAGCTTTCTTT CAPEADTEAFF TRBJ1-1 TRBV21-1 NA NA